This T cell receptor (beta chain) was observed in a study of T cell responses to AZD1222 COVID-19 vaccine. Germline loops: CDR1 LGHNA, CDR2 YSLEER. V was cut by 0 bases and J by 4 bases, with 18 bases left in between. CDR3 size: 17 residues. The assay was immunoSEQ multiplex PCR, and TCRdb's table has in-frame clones only and misses some. Of over 150,000 clones listed, about nine tenths are singletons. The genes are TRBV4-3 and TRBJ1-2; D ambiguous. Source: peripheral blood, taken on day 0 of AZD1222 vaccination. This receptor was obtained from an adult in good health. The CDR3 loop is CASSQDRGGSLFYGYTF. The CDR3 DNA is TGCGCCAGCAGCCAAGATCGTGGAGGGAGTCTTTTCTATGGCTACACCTTC.